The present entry profiles one T cell receptor beta chain with its context. Trimming pared 5 bases from V and 0 bases from J, leaving 7 bases between. The CDR3 consists of 13 residues. Germline V gene data show CDR1 as MNHEY and CDR2 as SVGAGI. The PCR used 60 Vbeta and 13 Jbeta primers. TCRdb's table, derived via immunoSEQ multiplex PCR, lists solely in-frame clones and lacks some. The table lists roughly 78,000 clones, over 55% of them singletons. These data come from a study of cytomegalovirus exposure and HLA in healthy donors. This TCR came from a young man in good health and CMV-seropositive. The sample taken for sequencing was PBMCs. The rearrangement uses TRBV6-5 and TRBJ1-1; maybe TRBD1 (5 bases). The CDR3 DNA sequence: TGTGCCAGCAGTCGACAGCTGAACACTGAAGCTTTCTTT. Encoded protein: CASSRQLNTEAFF.